This TCR beta chain was observed in a study of CD8 T cells in Susac syndrome. RNA totalling roughly 0.45 to 1 ug underwent reverse transcription with random hexamers. The immunoSEQ assay covered 54 Vbeta and 13 Jbeta segments for CDR3. TCRdb redid the calling of the immunoSEQ multiplex PCR reads with MiXCR, one entry per CDR3 protein. The data hold around 140,000 distinct CDR3 sequences, with approximately 93% observed a single time. Input material: CD4+ T cells from PBMCs. This receptor was taken from a human donor in good health.

In DNA, the CDR3 is TGTGCCAGCAGCCGAGGGGCAATTCCCTACGAGCAGTACTTC. Its protein is CASSRGAIPYEQYF. V and J are TRBV3-1 and TRBJ2-7; D may match TRBD1 or TRBD2 (5 bases each). V lost 4 bases, J lost 2 bases, and 12 bases lay in between. There are 14 residues in the CDR3. From germline, CDR1 is LGHDT and CDR2 YNNKEL (reference sequence).